A single sample is the source of the 21 T cell receptor beta chains below, sequenced in a study of regulatory T cells in long-lasting Graves disease. Investigators prepared the TCR beta libraries by applying iRepertoire HTBI primers and Arm-PCR of CDR3 regions. A single record per CDR3 protein comes from TCRdb applying MiXCR to the multiplex PCR reads. This table holds around 400,000 distinct CDR3 sequences, 12% found once. This sample's time point: newly diagnosed GD, antithyroid drugs for less than 3 months. PBMC RNA was the source of the TCR library. The data were also submitted as part of a second study, on T cells in Graves' hyperthyroidism and ophthalmopathy.

The sequenced sample was peripheral blood mononuclear cells (PBMCs), obtained at new diagnosis, from a patient treated with antithyroid drugs. The receptor source for this set is a woman between 18 and 30 years old with Graves disease.

This clonotype was counted many times. The chain uses TRBV28 and TRBJ1-2, with TRBD1 matching over 8 bases. There are 12 residues in the CDR3. Trimming took 10 bases from V and 2 from J; bases not matched to a gene: 3. The germline CDR1 and CDR2 sequences are MDHEN and SYDVKM. The CDR3 coding sequence is TGTGCCACCCGACAGGGGAACTATGGCTACACCTTC. Translated: CATRQGNYGYTF.

In its sample, this clonotype was seen many times. The chain recombines TRBV4-1 with TRBJ2-2; TRBD1 might be the D (6 bases). This CDR3 is built from 15 residues. Germline values: CDR1 MGHRA, CDR2 YSYEKL. V gave up 3 bases and J gave up 1 base, with 9 bases separating them. CDR3 sequence: CASSHQGQNTGELFF. For the CDR3, the DNA is TGCGCCAGCAGCCACCAGGGGCAGAACACCGGGGAGCTGTTTTTT.

This clonotype showed up many times. The chain recombines TRBV11-2 with TRBJ1-1; D gene uncertain. With 5 bases removed from V and 5 bases from J, the gap between germline ends came to 15 bases. From germline, CDR1 is SGHAT and CDR2 FQNNGV. The CDR3 is made up of 14 amino acids. The CDR3 DNA is TGTGCCAGCAGCCGTCAAGGGTTTTCAACTGAAGCTTTCTTT. As protein: CASSRQGFSTEAFF.

The J gene is TRBJ2-4, the V gene TRBV6-1; 8 bases line up with TRBD1. Germline CDR1 MNHNS, CDR2 SASEGT. The CDR3 runs 16 residues. V gave up 6 bases and J gave up 15 bases; unmatched junction bases: 22. CDR3 sequence (DNA): TGTGCCAGCAGAAGGACAGGGCTCCTCCCCGTTGCGCTTCCGTACTTC. Its protein product is CASRRTGLLPVALPYF.

This clonotype was seen at least ten times. V and J are TRBV10-3 and TRBJ1-1; D is perhaps TRBD1 (5 bases). Trimming removed 3 bases from V and 1 base from J, with 15 bases in between. This CDR3 region has 16 residues. Germline-derived CDR1 and CDR2 are ENHRY and SYGVKD. The CDR3 DNA sequence: TGTGCCATCAGTGATAGGGGAGCATTAGGGAACACTGAAGCTTTCTTT. It yields the protein CAISDRGALGNTEAFF.

J is TRBJ2-1 and V is TRBV7-9, with 8 positions matching TRBD2. CDR3 length: 18 residues. Germline V CDR1 and CDR2: SEHNR, FQNEAQ (reference sequence). Unmatched junction bases numbered 12, after V lost 1 base and J lost 4 bases. Here the CDR3 DNA reads TGTGCCAGCAGCTTAGAACGCGGGAGGTGGGGCGGGTACAATGAGCAGTTCTTC. It specifies CASSLERGRWGGYNEQFF.

V gene TRBV28 combines with J gene TRBJ2-7; D might be TRBD2 (5 bases). CDR3 length equals 15 residues. Germline lookup yields CDR1 MDHEN and CDR2 SYDVKM. Trimming removed 6 bases from V and 0 bases from J, with 15 bases in between. The CDR3 DNA reads TGTGCCAGCAGGTCTCATCGAGGGAGCTCCTACGAGCAGTACTTC. Translation: CASRSHRGSSYEQYF.

The chain carries TRBV7-8 and TRBJ2-3; the D is unclear. The CDR3 loop spans 11 amino acids. Trimming removed 7 bases at V and 6 bases at J, with 8 bases between. Per the germline V gene, CDR1 is SGHVS and CDR2 is FQNEAQ. The CDR3 sequence: CASTNWDTQYF. The CDR3 region has the DNA TGTGCCAGCACCAATTGGGATACGCAGTATTTT.

This clonotype was observed a few times. This chain links TRBV7-2 with TRBJ1-1, with D perhaps matching TRBD1 (5 bases). The CDR3 extends over 14 amino acids. Germline V gene sequence: CDR1 SGHTA, CDR2 FQGNSA. V was clipped by 5 bases and J by 9 bases, with 19 bases between them. This CDR3 is CASSISGTPDQAFF. The CDR3 DNA is TGTGCCAGCAGCATATCCGGGACCCCTGATCAAGCTTTCTTT.

Many counts were recorded for this clonotype. J is TRBJ2-7 and V is TRBV4-1; D not resolved. This CDR3 spans 17 amino acids. From germline, CDR1 is MGHRA and CDR2 YSYEKL. V lost 2 bases and J 2 bases, leaving 19 bases between the germline ends. The CDR3 protein is CASSQMVETYPTYEQYF. The CDR3, as DNA: TGCGCCAGCAGCCAAATGGTGGAGACTTACCCAACCTACGAGCAGTACTTC.

The V and J genes are TRBV4-1 and TRBJ1-4; 7 positions match TRBD1. V was pared by 4 bases and J by 2 bases, with 7 bases of the junction left unmatched. CDR1 is MGHRA and CDR2 is YSYEKL in the germline V gene. This CDR3 comprises 16 residues. The CDR3 protein is CASSRHLGQTNEKLFF. The CDR3 coding sequence is TGCGCCAGCAGCCGCCACTTGGGACAGACTAATGAAAAACTGTTTTTT.

This clonotype has a count of ten or more. The CDR3 is CASSLSRLLATHV. The DNA for the CDR3 is TGTGCCAGCAGTTTAAGTAGGCTACTAGCGACCCACGTC. The V gene is TRBV28, the J gene TRBJ2-7, with 7 positions matching TRBD2. CDR1 and CDR2 (germline): MDHEN, SYDVKM. The CDR3 runs 13 residues.

This clonotype was observed many times. J is TRBJ2-1 and V is TRBV7-9, with D uncertain. Between the trimmed V and J ends, which lost 6 bases and 8 bases, there was a span of 8 bases. The CDR3 has 11 residues. Germline values: CDR1 SEHNR, CDR2 FQNEAQ (reference sequence). CDR3 in DNA: TGTGCCAGCAGTCGGGCCGATGAGCAGTTCTTC. Translation: CASSRADEQFF.

Comments on this clonotype: Sequence at one end of the junction differs from germline and may be a read error. This sequence joins TRBV18 and TRBJ1-2; D might be TRBD1 (6 bases). Per germline, CDR1 KGHSH and CDR2 LQKENI. The CDR3 spans 14 residues. The CDR3 region has the DNA TGTGCCAGCCCACCGGACAGAGGAATCTATGGCTACACCTTC. Translated: CASPPDRGIYGYTF.

This clonotype was detected many times. The chain links TRBV6-1 to TRBJ1-2; D is possibly TRBD1 (5 bases). This CDR3 contains 16 residues. CDR1 is MNHNS and CDR2 is SASEGT in the germline V gene. The V end was cut by 0 bases, the J end by 8 bases, with 19 bases between. The chain's CDR3 is CASSEALGRLGFGYTF. In nucleotides, the CDR3 is TGTGCCAGCAGTGAAGCGCTGGGGCGTCTGGGTTTCGGCTACACCTTC.

In its sample, this clonotype was seen many times. J is TRBJ2-1 and V is TRBV7-6, with D perhaps TRBD2 (5 bases). Germline CDR1 SGHVS, CDR2 FNYEAQ. The CDR3 runs to 16 residues. V dropped 1 base and J dropped 2 bases, with 12 bases sitting between them. The CDR3 region is CASSLDEGIPYNEQFF. The CDR3 region has the DNA TGTGCCAGCAGCTTAGATGAGGGTATCCCCTACAATGAGCAGTTCTTC.

A note on this clonotype: This sequence may be a read error, since a much larger clone differs from it by one base. The chain links TRBV6-2 or TRBV6-3 to TRBJ2-1, with D perhaps matching TRBD2 (5 bases). The germline V gene encodes CDR1 MNHEY and CDR2 SVGEGT. This CDR3 comprises 16 residues. The CDR3 DNA reads as TGTGCCAGCCGGGAACTTTTTGAGACGGGATCAAATGAGCAGCTCTTC. It translates to CASRELFETGSNEQLF.

Turning to this clonotype: The conserved closing phenylalanine or tryptophan is absent in this CDR3, likely reflecting a read error. This chain uses TRBV11-2 with TRBJ1-5; D is unresolved. Germline V gives CDR1 SGHAT, CDR2 FQNNGV. Trimming took 5 bases from V and 4 from J, leaving 9 bases between them. The CDR3 runs 13 residues. CDR3 sequence: CASSRSGNQPQHL. As DNA, the CDR3 is TGTGCCAGCAGCCGATCCGGTAATCAGCCCCAGCATCTT.

This clonotype was seen a few times. The chain carries TRBV29-1 and TRBJ2-5; perhaps TRBD1 as D (6 bases). The germline V and J ends were trimmed by 6 bases and 2 bases, with 13 bases remaining between them. The CDR3 extends over 13 amino acids. Per germline, CDR1 SQVTM and CDR2 ANQGSEA. The chain's CDR3 is CSVFGQQQETQYF. CDR3 coding DNA: TGCAGCGTCTTCGGACAGCAGCAAGAGACCCAGTACTTC.

This clonotype has at least ten counts. V is TRBV7-6 and J is TRBJ2-5; D gene ambiguous. There are 14 residues in the CDR3. The V end lost 1 base, the J end lost 2 bases, and 8 bases lay between the germline ends. Germline CDR1 is SGHVS and CDR2 is FNYEAQ. CDR3 protein: CASSLDTGQETQYF. Here the CDR3 DNA reads TGTGCCAGCAGCTTAGATACCGGGCAAGAGACCCAGTACTTC.

This clonotype showed up many times. The V gene is TRBV11-2, the J gene TRBJ1-2; 10 nucleotides match TRBD1. The germline V gene encodes CDR1 SGHAT and CDR2 FQNNGV. V gave up 6 bases and J gave up 2 bases; unmatched junction bases: 12. The CDR3 has 17 amino acids. In nucleotides, the CDR3 is TGTGCCAGCAGGTACTTGATGCCGGGACAGGGGAACTATGGCTACACCTTC. Translated: CASRYLMPGQGNYGYTF.